The 29 T cell receptor beta chains below were found in one sample sequenced in a study of T-cell memory formation after mild COVID-19. TCRdb fed the 5' RACE reads into MiXCR, producing one record per CDR3 protein. The table lists some 310,000 distinct CDR3 sequences, more than 20% of them singletons. Sequencing was done on a sample of PBMCs or a T cell subset sorted from them (not recorded which). The receptors derive from a man aged 18 to 29 who had mild COVID-19 (a few samples of this study predate the infection). Cell type and time point are not known.

The table lists this clonotype with a few counts. The rearrangement links TRBV28 to TRBJ1-5; weak D call: TRBD1 (5 bases). The V gene's germline CDR1 is MDHEN and CDR2 SYDVKM. The CDR3 is made up of 14 amino acids. V shed 7 bases and J shed 6 bases, with 16 bases lying between them. The CDR3 protein is CASTRESGGQPQHF. The CDR3 DNA sequence: TGTGCCAGCACAAGAGAGAGCGGGGGTCAGCCCCAGCATTTT.

The chain joins TRBV20-1 to TRBJ2-7; no clear D gene. V dropped 3 bases and J dropped 1 base, with 13 bases sitting between them. Germline assignment: CDR1 DFQATT and CDR2 SNEGSKA (reference sequence). The CDR3 loop spans 14 amino acids. CDR3 in amino acids: CSARPLTYSYEQYF. CDR3 coding DNA: TGCAGTGCTAGGCCTTTGACTTATTCCTACGAGCAGTACTTC.

The rearrangement uses TRBV21-1 and TRBJ2-3; TRBD1 reflects the table's D call only, with no check against the DNA. TRBV21-1 has pseudogene status. The CDR3 runs to 17 residues. CDR3 loop: CASSSRGGTVTTDTQYF. In DNA, the CDR3 is TGTGCCAGCAGCTCCCGAGGGGGGACGGTGACCACAGATACGCAGTATTTT.

This clonotype was detected a few times. V is TRBV3-1 and J is TRBJ2-3; 9 bases fit TRBD2. The CDR3 spans 14 residues. The ends lost 7 bases at V and 6 bases at J; junction bases unmatched: 8. CDR1 is LGHDT, CDR2 YNNKEL, per germline (reference sequence). CDR3 sequence (DNA): TGTGCCAGCACTACGCTAGCGGGGCGGGATACGCAGTATTTT. Its protein product is CASTTLAGRDTQYF.

The V call is TRBV7-8, the J call TRBJ2-5, with 14 nucleotides matching TRBD2. This CDR3 spans 13 amino acids. Germline V lookup: CDR1 SGHVS, CDR2 FQNEAQ. Losses at the gene ends were 4 bases for V and 13 bases for J; bases not matched to a gene: 5. CDR3 sequence: CASSSWTSGGRYF. Here the CDR3 DNA reads TGTGCCAGCAGCTCCTGGACTAGCGGGGGGCGGTACTTC.

This chain links TRBV6-5 with TRBJ2-5; no clear D. This CDR3 is 14 amino acids long. Trimming removed 5 bases at V and 1 base at J, with 11 bases between. CDR1 and CDR2 (germline): MNHEY, SVGAGI. The CDR3 bases are TGTGCCAGCAGTCCTCGGTGGGTCCAAGAGACCCAGTACTTC. Protein sequence: CASSPRWVQETQYF.

The rearrangement joins TRBV7-3 to TRBJ2-3; D is perhaps TRBD1 or TRBD2 (6 bases each). CDR3 length: 15 residues. CDR1 is SGHTA and CDR2 is FQGTGA in the germline V gene. V lost 7 bases to trimming and J lost 5 bases, with 19 bases between them. Here the CDR3 reads CASTPGGHRGDTQYF. CDR3 coding DNA: TGTGCCAGCACCCCCGGGGGACACCGAGGAGATACGCAGTATTTT. Supplemented by reference TRBV7-3 and TRBJ2-3, the full variable domain reads GAGVSQTPSNKVTEKGKYVELRCDPISGHTALYWYRQSLGQGPEFLIYFQGTGAADDSGLPNDRFFAVRPEGSVSTLKIQRTERGDSAVYLCASTPGGHRGDTQYFGPGTRLTVL.

The chain recombines TRBV30 with TRBJ1-2; 7 nucleotides line up with TRBD1. V shed 3 bases and J 5 bases; nucleotides not matched to a gene: 6. Germline V gene sequence: CDR1 GTSNPN, CDR2 SVGIG (reference sequence). CDR3 size: 13 residues. The CDR3 bases are TGTGCCTGGAGAACTCAGGGGGGGTATGGCTACACCTTC. As protein: CAWRTQGGYGYTF.

Only a few counts were recorded for this clonotype. The chain joins TRBV6-6 to TRBJ2-7; TRBD2 agrees at 10 bases. Trimming removed 4 bases from V and 2 bases from J; junction bases left unmatched: 5. Per the germline V gene, CDR1 is MNHNY and CDR2 is SVGAGI (reference sequence). The CDR3 extends over 15 amino acids. In DNA, the CDR3 is TGTGCCAGCAGTTCTCCAACTAGCGGGGCCTACGAGCAGTACGTC. Protein product: CASSSPTSGAYEQYV.

The chain recombines TRBV10-3 with TRBJ1-5; TRBD1 aligns across 7 bases. The CDR3 is 15 residues long. Looked up from germline, CDR1 is ENHRY and CDR2 is SYGVKD. J lost 2 bases, V lost 6 bases, and 7 bases had no gene match. CDR3 bases: TGTGCCATCAGCACAGGGGACAATGGCAATCAGCCCCAGCATTTT. This codes for CAISTGDNGNQPQHF.

The chain links TRBV7-2 to TRBJ1-4; 9 bases match TRBD1. This CDR3 is built from 15 residues. V shed 4 bases, J shed 4 bases, and the junction held 4 bases outside the gene matches. Germline CDR1 SGHTA, CDR2 FQGNSA. CDR3 in amino acids: CASSSKTGGNEKLFF. CDR3 sequence (DNA): TGTGCCAGCAGCTCAAAGACAGGGGGTAATGAAAAACTGTTTTTT.

This clonotype was detected only a few times. V usage is TRBV9 and J usage is TRBJ2-3; D is unclear. The length of the CDR3 is 13 residues. V lost 0 bases and J lost 0, with 2 bases in between. From germline, CDR1 is SGDLS and CDR2 YYNGEE. The CDR3 is CASSVVSTDTQYF. CDR3 coding DNA: TGTGCCAGCAGCGTAGTTAGCACAGATACGCAGTATTTT.

V is TRBV5-1 and J is TRBJ2-7; 8 bases agree with TRBD2. This CDR3 is 15 amino acids long. Per germline, CDR1 SGHRS and CDR2 YFSETQ. The V and J ends lost 0 bases and 5 bases, in that order; junction bases with no gene match: 7. The CDR3 DNA sequence: TGCGCCAGCAGCTTGGGGAGCGGGGGTGCCCACGAGCAGTACGTC. It specifies CASSLGSGGAHEQYV.

CDR3 DNA sequence: TGTGCCGTTCTGTGGTCTAACTATGGCTACACCTTC. Protein: CAVLWSNYGYTF. The chain uses TRBV28 and TRBJ1-2; D unclear. V dropped 11 bases and J dropped 0 bases, with 10 bases sitting between them. CDR1 is MDHEN and CDR2 is SYDVKM in the germline V gene. This CDR3 comprises 12 residues.

This clonotype was counted a few times. This chain uses TRBV20-1 with TRBJ2-3; a possible D gene is TRBD1 (5 bases). The germline V and J ends were trimmed by 2 bases and 5 bases, with 8 bases remaining between them. This CDR3 is 12 amino acids long. CDR1 DFQATT and CDR2 SNEGSKA come from the germline V gene (reference sequence). CDR3: CSARKGRDTQYF. The CDR3 nucleotides read TGCAGTGCTAGAAAGGGGCGAGATACGCAGTATTTT.

The sample holds a few counts of this clonotype. The chain carries TRBV18 and TRBJ1-3; D not certain. The CDR3 sequence is 16 residues long. Germline V gives CDR1 KGHSH, CDR2 LQKENI. V was cut by 3 bases and J by 0 bases, with 12 bases left in between. CDR3 nucleotide sequence: TGTGCCAGCTCACCGACGAAGAGGAACTCTGGAAACACCATATATTTT. This translates into CASSPTKRNSGNTIYF.

The V gene is TRBV18, the J gene TRBJ1-2, with 9 bases aligning to TRBD1. Unmatched junction bases numbered 4, after V lost 3 bases and J lost 2 bases. The CDR3 consists of 15 residues. Germline loops: CDR1 KGHSH, CDR2 LQKENI. CDR3 sequence (DNA): TGTGCCAGCTCACCCTGGGACAGGGAGAACTATGGCTACACCTTC. Residues: CASSPWDRENYGYTF.

This clonotype came up a few times. The V call is TRBV7-2, the J call TRBJ2-2, with TRBD2 matching 8 bases. Germline values: CDR1 SGHTA, CDR2 FQGNSA. The CDR3 is 16 amino acids. V trimming: 5 bases; J trimming: 1 base; junction bases outside the gene matches: 6. The CDR3 spells CASSRAGARNTGELFF. CDR3 bases: TGTGCCAGCAGCAGAGCGGGGGCGAGGAACACCGGGGAGCTGTTTTTT.

The rearrangement uses TRBV25-1 and TRBJ2-1; 9 bases align to TRBD2. J was trimmed by 6 bases and V by 4 bases; bases with no gene match: 7. Germline V gene data show CDR1 as MGHDK and CDR2 as SYGVNS. The CDR3 has 15 amino acids. The CDR3 coding sequence is TGTGCCAGCAGTGTACGACTAGCGGACAGCAATGAGCAGTTCTTC. Protein sequence: CASSVRLADSNEQFF.

This clonotype was seen a handful of times. The rearrangement joins TRBV6-2 or TRBV6-3 to TRBJ2-2, with 7 bases lining up with TRBD2. The germline gives CDR1 MNHEY, CDR2 SVGEGT. Trimming at V came to 8 bases and at J to 5 bases, leaving 11 bases not matched to a gene. The CDR3 totals 15 residues. CDR3 sequence reads: CASHGGGAWTGELFF. The CDR3 bases are TGTGCCAGCCACGGCGGGGGTGCCTGGACCGGGGAGCTGTTTTTT.

In this sample, this clonotype turned up a few times. The J gene is TRBJ1-3, the V gene TRBV4-2, with D hard to call. Trimming shortened V by 1 base and J by 8 bases, and 6 bases separated the two germline ends. Per germline, CDR1 LGHNA and CDR2 YNFKEQ. There are 12 residues in the CDR3. Written as DNA, the CDR3 is TGTGCCAGCAGCCAAGGTTGGGACACCATATATTTT. Protein: CASSQGWDTIYF.

CDR3 amino acids: CASSEQGQGYEQYF. CDR3 bases: TGTGCCAGCAGTGAACAGGGACAGGGTTACGAGCAGTACTTC. The rearrangement links TRBV2 to TRBJ2-7, with TRBD1 matching over 9 bases. This CDR3 region has 14 residues. The germline CDR1 and CDR2 sequences are SNHLY and FYNNEI. After removal of 2 bases from V and 4 bases from J, the junction contained 3 bases not matched to a gene. Drawing the rest from reference TRBV2 and TRBJ2-7, the complete variable domain is EPEVTQTPSHQVTQMGQEVILRCVPISNHLYFYWYRQILGQKVEFLVSFYNNEISEKSEIFDDQFSVERPDGSNFTLKIRSTKLEDSAMYFCASSEQGQGYEQYFGPGTRLTVT.

This chain uses TRBV28 with TRBJ2-7, with D uncertain. The CDR3 is 14 amino acids. Germline CDR1 reads MDHEN; CDR2 reads SYDVKM. V was cut by 5 bases and J by 3 bases, with 14 bases left in between. The CDR3 spells CASSPLGANYEQYV. CDR3 coding DNA: TGTGCCAGCAGTCCCCTCGGCGCGAACTACGAGCAGTACGTC.

This clonotype was seen a few times. The rearrangement links TRBV5-5 to TRBJ1-1; no firm D call. Germline CDR1 reads SGHKS; CDR2 reads YYEKEE (reference sequence). The CDR3 consists of 11 residues. Trimming left V 6 bases short and J 1 base short, with 4 bases between. CDR3 region: CASIRNTEAFF. The CDR3 DNA follows: TGTGCCAGCATTAGGAACACTGAAGCTTTCTTT.

The chain recombines TRBV7-9 with TRBJ2-3; D gene uncertain. Deletions cut 5 bases from V and 4 bases from J, with 13 bases between. The CDR3 is 14 residues long. CDR1 SEHNR and CDR2 FQNEAQ come from the germline V gene (reference sequence). This CDR3 is CASSPLSRPDTQYF. CDR3 DNA: TGTGCCAGCAGCCCTCTCTCCCGGCCAGATACGCAGTATTTT.

The sample holds a few counts of this clonotype. The CDR3 coding sequence is TGTGCCAGCAGCTTAGGGGATTACGAGCTGTTTTTT. Translated, it gives CASSLGDYELFF. The chain has TRBV6-5 and TRBJ2-2, with D perhaps TRBD1 (5 bases). The CDR3 loop spans 12 amino acids. Between the trimmed V and J ends, which lost 6 bases and 11 bases, there was a span of 13 bases. Germline V gene sequence: CDR1 MNHEY, CDR2 SVGAGI.

This clonotype showed up many times. The chain uses TRBV7-9 and TRBJ1-1; D is uncertain. CDR1 SEHNR and CDR2 FQNEAQ come from the germline V gene (reference sequence). This CDR3 is 11 amino acids long. The germline V and J ends were trimmed by 1 base and 6 bases, with 3 bases remaining between them. The CDR3 sequence: CASSLGSEAFF. The CDR3, as DNA: TGTGCCAGCAGCTTAGGCTCTGAAGCTTTCTTT.

This clonotype has just a few counts. This sequence joins TRBV20-1 and TRBJ1-1; tentatively, D is TRBD1 (6 bases). Looked up from germline, CDR1 is DFQATT and CDR2 is SNEGSKA (reference sequence). The CDR3 spans 12 residues. V shed 8 bases and J shed 4 bases, with 14 bases lying between them. CDR3 loop: CSPRGGATEAFF. Here the CDR3 DNA reads TGCAGTCCCCGAGGGGGGGCCACTGAAGCTTTCTTT.

The chain recombines TRBV11-1 with TRBJ2-2; 12 nucleotides line up with TRBD2. Germline trimming cut 5 bases from V and 3 bases from J; bases unmatched to any gene: 4. The CDR3 covers 16 residues. Germline CDR1 SGHAT, CDR2 FQDESV (reference sequence). For the CDR3, the DNA is TGTGCCAGCAGCCCGTGGACTAGCGGGGACACCGGGGAGCTGTTTTTT. Translated, it gives CASSPWTSGDTGELFF.